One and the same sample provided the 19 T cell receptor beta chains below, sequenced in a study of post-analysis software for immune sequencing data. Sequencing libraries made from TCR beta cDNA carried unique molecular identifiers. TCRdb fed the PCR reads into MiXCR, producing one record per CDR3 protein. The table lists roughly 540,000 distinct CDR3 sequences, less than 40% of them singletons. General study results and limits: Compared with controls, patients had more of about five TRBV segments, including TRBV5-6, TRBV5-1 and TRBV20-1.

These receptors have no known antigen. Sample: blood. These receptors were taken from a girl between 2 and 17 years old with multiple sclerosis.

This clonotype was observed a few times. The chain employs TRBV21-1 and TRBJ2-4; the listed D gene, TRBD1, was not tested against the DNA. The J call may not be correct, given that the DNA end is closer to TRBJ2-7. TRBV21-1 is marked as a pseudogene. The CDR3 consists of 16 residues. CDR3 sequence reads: CASSKGDRERLYEQYF. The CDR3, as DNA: TGTGCCAGCAGCAAGGGGGACAGGGAGAGGCTCTACGAGCAGTACTTC.

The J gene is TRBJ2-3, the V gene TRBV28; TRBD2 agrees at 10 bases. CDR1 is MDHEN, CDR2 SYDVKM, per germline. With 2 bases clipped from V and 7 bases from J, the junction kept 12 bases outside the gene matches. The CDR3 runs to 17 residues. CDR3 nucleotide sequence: TGTGCCAGCAGTTTACCCGTTGGAGCGGGGGGGCATCATACGCAGTATTTT. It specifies CASSLPVGAGGHHTQYF. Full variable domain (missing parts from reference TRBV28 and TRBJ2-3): DVKVTQSSRYLVKRTGEKVFLECVQDMDHENMFWYRQDPGLGLRLIYFSYDVKMKEKGDIPEGYSVSREKKERFSLILESASTNQTSMYLCASSLPVGAGGHHTQYFGPGTRLTVL.

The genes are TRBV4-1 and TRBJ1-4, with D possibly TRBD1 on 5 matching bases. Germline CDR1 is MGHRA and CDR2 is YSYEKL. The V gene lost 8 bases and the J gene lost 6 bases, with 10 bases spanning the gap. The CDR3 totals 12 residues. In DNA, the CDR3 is TGCGCCAGCGGTGGGGGGGATGAAAAACTGTTTTTT. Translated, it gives CASGGGDEKLFF.

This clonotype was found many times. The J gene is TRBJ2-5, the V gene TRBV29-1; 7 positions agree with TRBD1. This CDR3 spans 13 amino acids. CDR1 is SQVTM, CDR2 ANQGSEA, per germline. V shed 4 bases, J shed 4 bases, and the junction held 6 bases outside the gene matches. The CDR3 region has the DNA TGCAGCGTTGGATCAGGGGGTGGAGAGACCCAGTACTTC. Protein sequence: CSVGSGGGETQYF.

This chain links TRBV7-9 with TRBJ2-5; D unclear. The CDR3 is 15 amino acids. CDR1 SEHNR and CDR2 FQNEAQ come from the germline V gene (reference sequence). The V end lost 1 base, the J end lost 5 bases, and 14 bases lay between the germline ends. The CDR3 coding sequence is TGTGCCAGCAGCTTAGGACCGACTGAGAGGGAGACCCAGTACTTC. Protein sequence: CASSLGPTERETQYF.

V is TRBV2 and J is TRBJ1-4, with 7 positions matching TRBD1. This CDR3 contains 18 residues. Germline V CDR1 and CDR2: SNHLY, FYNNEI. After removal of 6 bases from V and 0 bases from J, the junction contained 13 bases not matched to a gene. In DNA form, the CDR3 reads TGTGCCAGCAGCCAAAAGGGGGCCGGGGTTGCAACTAATGAAAAACTGTTTTTT. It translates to CASSQKGAGVATNEKLFF.

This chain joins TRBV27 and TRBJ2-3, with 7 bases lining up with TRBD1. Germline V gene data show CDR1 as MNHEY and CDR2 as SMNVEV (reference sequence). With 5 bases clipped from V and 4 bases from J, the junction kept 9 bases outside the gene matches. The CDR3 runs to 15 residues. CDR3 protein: CASSQQGNGADTQYF. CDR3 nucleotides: TGTGCCAGCAGTCAACAGGGGAACGGAGCAGATACGCAGTATTTT.

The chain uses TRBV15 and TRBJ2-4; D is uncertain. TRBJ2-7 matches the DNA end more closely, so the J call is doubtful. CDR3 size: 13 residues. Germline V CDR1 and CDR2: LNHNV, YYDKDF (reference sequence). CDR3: CATGKAVSYEQYF. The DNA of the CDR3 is TGTGCCACCGGGAAAGCAGTCTCCTACGAGCAGTACTTC.

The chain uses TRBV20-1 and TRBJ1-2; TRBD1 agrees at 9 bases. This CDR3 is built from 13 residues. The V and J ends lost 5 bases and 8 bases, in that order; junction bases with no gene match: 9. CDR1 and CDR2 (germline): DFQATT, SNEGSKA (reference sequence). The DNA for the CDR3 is TGCAGTGCTCCAGAACAGGGGGCCTGGGGCTACACCTTC. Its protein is CSAPEQGAWGYTF.

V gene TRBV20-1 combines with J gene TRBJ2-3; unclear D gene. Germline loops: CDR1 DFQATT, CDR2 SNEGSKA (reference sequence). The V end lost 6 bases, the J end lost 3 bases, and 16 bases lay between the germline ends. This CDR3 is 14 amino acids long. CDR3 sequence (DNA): TGCAGTGCCCCCCGAAGGACGGGTACAGATACGCAGTATTTT. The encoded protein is CSAPRRTGTDTQYF.

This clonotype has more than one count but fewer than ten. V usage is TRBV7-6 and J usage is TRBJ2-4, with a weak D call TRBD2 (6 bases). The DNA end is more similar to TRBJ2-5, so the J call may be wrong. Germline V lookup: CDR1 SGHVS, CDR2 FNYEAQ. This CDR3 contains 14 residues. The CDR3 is CASSLTGPGGTQYF. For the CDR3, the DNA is TGTGCCAGCAGCTTAACCGGGCCCGGGGGGACCCAGTACTTC.

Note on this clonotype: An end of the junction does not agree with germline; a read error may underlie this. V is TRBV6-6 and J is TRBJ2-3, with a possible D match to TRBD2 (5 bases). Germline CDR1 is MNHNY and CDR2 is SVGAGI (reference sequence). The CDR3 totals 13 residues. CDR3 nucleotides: TGTGCCAGCAGGACTACCTACACAGAGACGCAGTATTTT. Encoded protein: CASRTTYTETQYF.

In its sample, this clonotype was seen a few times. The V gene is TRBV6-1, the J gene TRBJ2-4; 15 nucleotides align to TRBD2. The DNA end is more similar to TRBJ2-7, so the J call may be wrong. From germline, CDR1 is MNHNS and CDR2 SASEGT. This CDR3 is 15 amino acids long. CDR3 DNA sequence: TGTGCCAGCAGTGACGGACTAGCGGGGGGGACCGAGCAGTACTTC. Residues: CASSDGLAGGTEQYF.

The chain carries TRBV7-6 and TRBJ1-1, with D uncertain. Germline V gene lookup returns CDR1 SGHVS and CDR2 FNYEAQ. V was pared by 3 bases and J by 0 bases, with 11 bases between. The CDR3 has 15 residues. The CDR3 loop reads CASSFSRALNTEAFF. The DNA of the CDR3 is TGTGCCAGCAGCTTTTCCCGGGCGTTGAACACTGAAGCTTTCTTT.

The CDR3 nucleotides read TGTGCCAGCAGCCTCATGACGAACACTGAAGCTTTCTTT. This sequence encodes CASSLMTNTEAFF. This chain uses TRBV3-1 with TRBJ1-1; D not certain. The germline V gene encodes CDR1 LGHDT and CDR2 YNNKEL (reference sequence). This CDR3 has 13 amino acids. The V gene lost 4 bases and the J gene lost 1 base, with 7 bases spanning the gap.

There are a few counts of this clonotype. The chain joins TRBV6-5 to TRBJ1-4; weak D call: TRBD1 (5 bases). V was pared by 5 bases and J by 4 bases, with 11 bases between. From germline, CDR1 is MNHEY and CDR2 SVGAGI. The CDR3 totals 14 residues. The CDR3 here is CASSGTVDNEKLFF. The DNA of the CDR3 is TGTGCCAGCAGTGGGACGGTGGATAATGAAAAACTGTTTTTT.

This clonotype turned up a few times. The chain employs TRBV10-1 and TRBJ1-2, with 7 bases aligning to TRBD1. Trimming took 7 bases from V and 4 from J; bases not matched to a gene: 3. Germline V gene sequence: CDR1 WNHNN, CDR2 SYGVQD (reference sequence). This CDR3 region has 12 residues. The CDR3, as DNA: TGCGCCAGCAAAGGGACAGCCTATGGCTACACCTTC. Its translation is CASKGTAYGYTF.

The CDR3 DNA reads TGCGCCAGCAGCTTGGACCAAGACAATGAGCAGTTCTTC. It codes for CASSLDQDNEQFF. V and J are TRBV5-1 and TRBJ2-1, with unresolved D. Trimming removed 0 bases at V and 5 bases at J, with 6 bases between. Germline V CDR1 and CDR2: SGHRS, YFSETQ. The CDR3 runs to 13 residues.

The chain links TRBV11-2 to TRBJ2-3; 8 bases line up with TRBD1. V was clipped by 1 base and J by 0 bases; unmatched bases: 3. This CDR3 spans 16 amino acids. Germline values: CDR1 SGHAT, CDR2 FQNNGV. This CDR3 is CASSLGQGPSTDTQYF. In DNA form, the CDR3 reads TGTGCCAGCAGCTTAGGACAGGGGCCTAGCACAGATACGCAGTATTTT.